The 16 T cell receptor beta chains presented below share a single source sample, sequenced in a study of regulatory T cells in long-lasting Graves disease (dated by TCRdb to the early 2020s). The time point tag for this specimen amounts to: persistent/refractory GD, antithyroid drugs over 5 years with positive TRAb. For both TCR sequencing and RNA sequencing, RNA was extracted from PBMCs in TRIzol. The library was generated by multiplex PCR. These reads were obtained on an Illumina HiSeq 4000. TCR beta libraries were built with iRepertoire HTBI primers and Arm-PCR amplification of CDR3 regions. Using fastp trimming at Q25 and MiXCR clonotype assembly, TCRdb reanalyzed the public sequencing data and kept in-frame beta chains. Rows are unified per CDR3 protein, each entry keeping the most common DNA and genes. A total of approximately 400,000 distinct CDR3 sequences appear in this sample, around 24% of them only once. The top ten hold about a quarter of the sample.

The sample was peripheral blood mononuclear cells (PBMCs), taken when the disease was refractory, from a patient treated with antithyroid drugs. The receptors come from a female donor with Graves disease.

V and J are TRBV19 and TRBJ2-5; D remains ambiguous. The CDR3 sequence is 11 residues long. Germline values: CDR1 LNHDA, CDR2 SQIVND (reference sequence). Trimming shortened V by 7 bases and J by 5 bases, and 8 bases separated the two germline ends. CDR3 in amino acids: CASKARETQYF. The DNA of the CDR3 is TGTGCCAGTAAAGCGAGGGAGACCCAGTACTTC.

V and J are TRBV13 and TRBJ2-7, with TRBD1 matching 9 bases. The CDR3 has 18 amino acids. V lost 5 bases and J lost 3; bases outside the gene matches: 17. CDR1 and CDR2 from the germline V gene are PRHDT and FYEKMQ (reference sequence). Written as DNA, the CDR3 is TGTGCCAGCAGCACTACACTACTCACAGGGGGCGCACGCTACGAGCAGTACTTC. Translation: CASSTTLLTGGARYEQYF.

This clonotype has just a few counts. The chain recombines TRBV20-1 with TRBJ1-1, with a tentative D call TRBD1 (6 bases). CDR1 DFQATT and CDR2 SNEGSKA come from the germline V gene (reference sequence). This CDR3 region has 13 residues. V lost 5 bases, J lost 1 base, and 11 bases lay in between. In DNA form, the CDR3 reads TGCAGTGCTTGGAGGGGGTCGAACACTGAAGCTTTCTTT. Translated, it gives CSAWRGSNTEAFF.

Concerning this clonotype itself: A read error is possible here, since a much larger clone lies one base away. This sequence joins TRBV28 and TRBJ2-7, with 9 bases fitting TRBD1. Germline loops: CDR1 MDHEN, CDR2 SYDVKM. Trimming cost V 5 bases and J 5 bases; bases outside gene matches: 10. The CDR3 loop spans 15 amino acids. The CDR3 loop reads CASSPLTGGKHEQYF. The CDR3 bases are TGTGCCAGCAGTCCCTTGACAGGGGGTAAACACGAGCAGTACTTC.

V and J are TRBV20-1 and TRBJ1-1; D is ambiguous. CDR3 length: 14 amino acids. Germline V CDR1 and CDR2: DFQATT, SNEGSKA (reference sequence). V was clipped by 4 bases and J by 2 bases, with 14 bases between them. The CDR3 nucleotides read TGCAGTGCTACTACTACAGCCTTTAACACTGAAGCTTTCTTT. Amino acid sequence: CSATTTAFNTEAFF.

This clonotype appeared a few times. The rearrangement joins TRBV20-1 to TRBJ1-1; TRBD1 matches at 8 bases. The CDR3 loop spans 16 amino acids. The J segment lost 1 base and the V segment lost 1 base, leaving 8 bases of the junction unmatched. Germline V gene data show CDR1 as DFQATT and CDR2 as SNEGSKA (reference sequence). CDR3 nucleotide sequence: TGCAGTGCTAGAGCCGCGACAGGGGAACGGAACACTGAAGCTTTCTTT. This sequence encodes CSARAATGERNTEAFF.

This clonotype occurred many times. This chain joins TRBV6-1 and TRBJ1-5, with D possibly TRBD1 on 6 matching bases. The CDR3 loop spans 14 amino acids. CDR1 and CDR2 from the germline V gene are MNHNS and SASEGT. V was cut by 5 bases and J by 4 bases, with 12 bases left in between. The CDR3 spells CASSPWTENQPQHF. CDR3 bases: TGTGCCAGCAGTCCCTGGACAGAGAATCAGCCCCAGCATTTT.

This clonotype has a handful of counts. J is TRBJ1-5 and V is TRBV19; no definite D call. Trimming pared 7 bases from V and 4 bases from J, leaving 17 bases between. This CDR3 has 15 amino acids. The germline gives CDR1 LNHDA, CDR2 SQIVND (reference sequence). For the CDR3, the DNA is TGTGCCAGTAACGTTAGAGCCCTTGGGAATCAGCCCCAGCATTTT. This translates into CASNVRALGNQPQHF.

This clonotype was recorded at least ten times. The J gene is TRBJ1-2, the V gene TRBV20-1; 8 nucleotides match TRBD1. Germline CDR1 reads DFQATT; CDR2 reads SNEGSKA (reference sequence). Trimming removed 5 bases from V and 4 bases from J; junction bases left unmatched: 9. This CDR3 is 14 amino acids long. The CDR3 is CSALDRAHGYGYTF. The CDR3 region has the DNA TGCAGTGCTCTGGACAGGGCCCATGGCTATGGCTACACCTTC.

This clonotype appeared a few times. The chain combines TRBV5-5 with TRBJ2-7, with D hard to call. The germline gives CDR1 SGHKS, CDR2 YYEKEE (reference sequence). Trimming pared 0 bases from V and 3 bases from J, leaving 13 bases between. There are 15 residues in the CDR3. The CDR3 DNA is TGTGCCAGCAGCTTGGCCCTCACAGACATCTACGAGCAGTACTTC. Amino acids: CASSLALTDIYEQYF.

This clonotype was detected ten times or more. This chain links TRBV28 with TRBJ1-1; D call uncertain. The germline V gene has CDR1 MDHEN and CDR2 SYDVKM. The V end was cut by 3 bases, the J end by 6 bases, with 8 bases between. There are 12 residues in the CDR3. The CDR3 loop is CASSFRGPEAFF. The CDR3, as DNA: TGTGCCAGCAGTTTCCGCGGACCTGAAGCTTTCTTT.

Many counts were recorded for this clonotype. This chain links TRBV28 with TRBJ2-5; 9 bases align to TRBD1. The V and J ends lost 1 base and 7 bases, in that order; junction bases with no gene match: 7. The CDR3 is made up of 15 amino acids. Germline values: CDR1 MDHEN, CDR2 SYDVKM. CDR3 in DNA: TGTGCCAGCAGTTTATTGGGGACAGGGTTTGGGACCCAGTACTTC. It specifies CASSLLGTGFGTQYF. The whole variable domain, remainder taken from reference TRBV28 and TRBJ2-5, is DVKVTQSSRYLVKRTGEKVFLECVQDMDHENMFWYRQDPGLGLRLIYFSYDVKMKEKGDIPEGYSVSREKKERFSLILESASTNQTSMYLCASSLLGTGFGTQYFGPGTRLLVL.

This clonotype was counted many times. The rearrangement joins TRBV28 to TRBJ1-5, with 7 positions matching TRBD1. V trimming: 6 bases; J trimming: 3 bases; junction bases outside the gene matches: 5. Germline V gene sequence: CDR1 MDHEN, CDR2 SYDVKM. The CDR3 extends over 14 amino acids. The CDR3 spells CASRPGQHNQPQHF. The CDR3 DNA follows: TGTGCCAGCAGACCGGGACAGCACAATCAGCCCCAGCATTTT. Variable domain in full (rest from reference TRBV28 and TRBJ1-5): DVKVTQSSRYLVKRTGEKVFLECVQDMDHENMFWYRQDPGLGLRLIYFSYDVKMKEKGDIPEGYSVSREKKERFSLILESASTNQTSMYLCASRPGQHNQPQHFGDGTRLSIL.

Ten or more counts support this clonotype. The chain couples TRBV2 to TRBJ2-7, with 7 bases identical to TRBD2. Losses at the gene ends were 3 bases for V and 3 bases for J; bases not matched to a gene: 5. Per the germline V gene, CDR1 is SNHLY and CDR2 is FYNNEI. The CDR3 spans 14 residues. The CDR3 is CASSERGLFYEQYF. The CDR3 nucleotides are TGTGCCAGCAGTGAGAGGGGACTATTCTACGAGCAGTACTTC.

This clonotype has only a few counts. The chain combines TRBV15 with TRBJ1-5; perhaps TRBD1 as D (5 bases). The CDR3 extends over 18 amino acids. Between the trimmed V and J ends, which lost 0 bases and 4 bases, there was a span of 19 bases. Germline V lookup: CDR1 LNHNV, CDR2 YYDKDF (reference sequence). The CDR3 coding sequence is TGTGCCACCAGCAGAGATCTAGGTGGGGCAGTCGGAAATCAGCCCCAGCATTTT. Translation gives CATSRDLGGAVGNQPQHF. Variable domain in full (rest from reference TRBV15 and TRBJ1-5): DAMVIQNPRYQVTQFGKPVTLSCSQTLNHNVMYWYQQKSSQAPKLLFHYYDKDFNNEADTPDNFQSRRPNTSFCFLDIRSPGLGDTAMYLCATSRDLGGAVGNQPQHFGDGTRLSIL.

On this clonotype itself: A read error may account for a junction end that differs from germline. The chain links TRBV7-3 to TRBJ2-2, with 7 bases matching TRBD2. The CDR3 spans 12 residues. Germline V CDR1 and CDR2: SGHTA, FQGTGA. The CDR3 protein is CASSLDTGGLFF. The CDR3 DNA is TGTGCCAGCAGCTTAGATACGGGGGGGCTGTTTTTT.